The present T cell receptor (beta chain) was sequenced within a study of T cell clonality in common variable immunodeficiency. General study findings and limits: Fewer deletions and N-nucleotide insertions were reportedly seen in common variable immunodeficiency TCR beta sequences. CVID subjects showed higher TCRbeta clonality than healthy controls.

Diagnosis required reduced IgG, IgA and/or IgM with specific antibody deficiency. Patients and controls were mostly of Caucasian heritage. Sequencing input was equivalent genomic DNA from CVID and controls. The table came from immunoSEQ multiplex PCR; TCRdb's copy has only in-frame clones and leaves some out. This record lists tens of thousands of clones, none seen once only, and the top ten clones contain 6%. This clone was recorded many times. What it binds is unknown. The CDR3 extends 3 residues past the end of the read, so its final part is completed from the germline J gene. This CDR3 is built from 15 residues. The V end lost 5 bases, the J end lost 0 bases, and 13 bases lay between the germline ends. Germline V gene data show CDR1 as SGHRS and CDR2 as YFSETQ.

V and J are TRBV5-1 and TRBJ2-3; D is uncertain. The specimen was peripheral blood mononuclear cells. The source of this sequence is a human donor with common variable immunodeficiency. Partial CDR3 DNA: TGCGCCAGCAGTCTCAGGCATGGCAGCACAGATACG. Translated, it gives CASSLRHGSTDT. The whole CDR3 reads CASSLRHGSTDTQYF.